Each of the 23 T cell receptor beta chains below was sequenced from the same sample in a study of blood T cell repertoires in COVID-19 (dated by TCRdb to about 2020). Libraries were constructed by the immunoSEQ multiplex PCR assay. What TCRdb holds here is the immuneACCESS table cut down to in-frame rearrangements. Part of the clones is not present; checked against another copy, under half of the missing clones reflect an unresolved V gene, and the others are unexplained. Recorded for this sample are 40,000 to 50,000 clones; approximately 86% of them occurred a single time. Approximately 60% of the sample is taken by the ten largest. Sequencing was carried out using peripheral blood. These receptor sequences come from a man aged 65 to 85 with acute or convalescent COVID-19.

This chain joins TRBV19 and TRBJ1-6; 9 positions agree with TRBD1. The germline gives CDR1 LNHDA, CDR2 SQIVND (reference sequence). With V trimmed by 4 bases and J by 5 bases, 3 bases remained unmatched. This CDR3 contains 15 residues. The CDR3 region is CASSRTGEDNSPLHF. DNA for the CDR3: TGTGCCAGTAGTAGGACAGGGGAGGATAATTCACCCCTCCACTTT. The variable domain in full, with the rest retrieved from reference TRBV19 and TRBJ1-6, is DGGITQSPKYLFRKEGQNVTLSCEQNLNHDAMYWYRQDPGQGLRLIYYSQIVNDFQKGDIAEGYSVSREKKESFPLTVTSAQKNPTAFYLCASSRTGEDNSPLHFGNGTRLTVT.

The chain couples TRBV7-2 to TRBJ1-1; no reliable D call. The CDR3 contains 15 residues. V lost 5 bases and J lost 1, with 14 bases in between. The germline V gene has CDR1 SGHTA and CDR2 FQGNSA. CDR3 DNA sequence: TGTGCCAGCAGCCTCCTCCGGGTGGCGAACACTGAAGCTTTCTTT. Protein sequence: CASSLLRVANTEAFF. The full variable domain, its missing parts supplied by reference TRBV7-2 and TRBJ1-1, is GAGVSQSPSNKVTEKGKDVELRCDPISGHTALYWYRQSLGQGLEFLIYFQGNSAPDKSGLPSDRFSAERTGGSVSTLTIQRTQQEDSAVYLCASSLLRVANTEAFFGQGTRLTVV.

The sample holds one count of this clone. CDR3 loop: CASSSQGQGETQYF. CDR3 coding DNA: TGTGCCAGCAGTTCACAGGGGCAGGGAGAGACCCAGTACTTC. This sequence joins TRBV6-2 or TRBV6-3 and TRBJ2-5; 7 bases fit TRBD1. With 4 bases clipped from V and 4 bases from J, the junction kept 6 bases outside the gene matches. The CDR3 covers 14 residues. Germline CDR1 MNHEY, CDR2 SVGEGT.

This clone has just one count. The chain combines TRBV6-2 or TRBV6-3 with TRBJ2-3; TRBD2 is a possible D gene (6 bases). Trimming shortened V by 0 bases and J by 6 bases, and 16 bases separated the two germline ends. The CDR3 loop spans 16 amino acids. Germline V gives CDR1 MNHEY, CDR2 SVGEGT. CDR3 residues: CASSYSGTEVTDTQYF. The CDR3 nucleotides are TGTGCCAGCAGTTACTCCGGGACTGAGGTGACCGATACGCAGTATTTT.

The gene calls are TRBV7-2 and TRBJ2-7; 7 bases are a match to TRBD1. The CDR3 spans 14 residues. CDR1 and CDR2 from the germline V gene are SGHTA and FQGNSA. V lost 2 bases and J lost 3; bases outside the gene matches: 4. The CDR3 protein is CASSLNRGDYEQYF. The CDR3 DNA is TGTGCCAGCAGCTTAAACAGGGGTGACTACGAGCAGTACTTC.

This chain uses TRBV5-1 with TRBJ1-5; D is possibly TRBD1 (6 bases). The germline gives CDR1 SGHRS, CDR2 YFSETQ. This CDR3 region has 15 residues. Trimming took off 0 bases at V and 6 bases at J, with 13 bases between the two ends. The CDR3, as DNA: TGCGCCAGCAGCTTGGAGGGGGTTGGGAGTCAGCCCCAGCATTTT. It specifies CASSLEGVGSQPQHF.

This chain connects TRBV5-4 to TRBJ1-1; no firm D call. Germline CDR1 SGHNT, CDR2 YYREEE (reference sequence). Trimming cost V 0 bases and J 0 bases, with 6 bases left between them. The CDR3 is 14 residues long. CDR3 region: CASSLDGMNTEAFF. DNA of the CDR3: TGTGCCAGCAGCTTGGACGGTATGAACACTGAAGCTTTCTTT.

The chain carries TRBV27 and TRBJ1-2; TRBD1 aligns across 7 bases. This CDR3 region has 14 residues. V shed 5 bases and J 4 bases; nucleotides not matched to a gene: 7. Looked up from germline, CDR1 is MNHEY and CDR2 is SMNVEV (reference sequence). CDR3 amino acids: CASSRRQGLYGYTF. The CDR3 nucleotides read TGTGCCAGCAGTCGTAGACAGGGCCTCTATGGCTACACCTTC.

DNA of the CDR3: TGTGCCATCAGCCCACAGGGAAATGAGCAGTTCTTC. Encoded protein: CAISPQGNEQFF. The rearrangement uses TRBV10-3 and TRBJ2-1; TRBD1 is a possible D gene (6 bases). The length of the CDR3 is 12 residues. The germline V and J ends were trimmed by 6 bases and 7 bases, with 10 bases remaining between them. In germline, CDR1 is ENHRY, CDR2 SYGVKD.

This sequence joins TRBV7-9 and TRBJ2-2; the D is unclear. Germline loops: CDR1 SEHNR, CDR2 FQNEAQ (reference sequence). V was pared by 5 bases and J by 6 bases, with 10 bases between. CDR3 size: 13 residues. The DNA for the CDR3 is TGTGCCAGCAGCCTTAGCAATGCCGGGGAGCTGTTTTTT. This gives the protein CASSLSNAGELFF.

The chain's CDR3 is CASNPAGGAKYEQYF. For the CDR3, the DNA is TGTGCCAGCAATCCCGCGGGGGGAGCAAAGTACGAGCAGTACTTC. J is TRBJ2-7 and V is TRBV28, with TRBD2 matching over 8 bases. Germline CDR1 reads MDHEN; CDR2 reads SYDVKM. The CDR3 is 15 amino acids. Losses at the gene ends were 7 bases for V and 4 bases for J; bases not matched to a gene: 12. The variable domain in full, completed from reference TRBV28 and TRBJ2-7, reads DVKVTQSSRYLVKRTGEKVFLECVQDMDHENMFWYRQDPGLGLRLIYFSYDVKMKEKGDIPEGYSVSREKKERFSLILESASTNQTSMYLCASNPAGGAKYEQYFGPGTRLTVT.

V is TRBV29-1 and J is TRBJ2-3; possibly TRBD2 for D (7 bases). Germline V lookup: CDR1 SQVTM, CDR2 ANQGSEA. This CDR3 spans 16 amino acids. V was shortened by 3 bases and J by 1 base, with 17 bases between the two germline ends. CDR3 DNA: TGCAGCGTTGAGGCTAGCGGAGGGGGGGGCACAGATACGCAGTATTTT. Protein: CSVEASGGGGTDTQYF.

The J gene is TRBJ2-1, the V gene TRBV7-9, with TRBD2 identical over 9 bases. With V trimmed by 3 bases and J by 3 bases, 6 bases remained unmatched. Germline values: CDR1 SEHNR, CDR2 FQNEAQ (reference sequence). The CDR3 is 16 amino acids. The chain's CDR3 is CASSLEAGGIYNEQFF. The CDR3, as DNA: TGTGCCAGCAGCTTGGAGGCGGGAGGGATCTACAATGAGCAGTTCTTC.

J is TRBJ1-1 and V is TRBV28, with 8 positions matching TRBD1. Looked up from germline, CDR1 is MDHEN and CDR2 is SYDVKM. This CDR3 has 16 amino acids. With 3 bases clipped from V and 6 bases from J, the junction kept 12 bases outside the gene matches. Written as DNA, the CDR3 is TGTGCCAGCAGTTTGTTGTCGACAGGGGCCCGTCCTGAAGCTTTCTTT. Protein product: CASSLLSTGARPEAFF.

The chain recombines TRBV28 with TRBJ1-6, with 8 bases matching TRBD1. The V segment lost 3 bases and the J segment 19 bases; nucleotides outside the gene matches: 8. The CDR3 spans 12 residues. Germline V gene lookup returns CDR1 MDHEN and CDR2 SYDVKM. As DNA, the CDR3 is TGTGCCAGCAGTTTGGGGGACAGGATCCCTCACTTT. This translates into CASSLGDRIPHF.

The chain recombines TRBV6-5 with TRBJ2-5; weak D call: TRBD1 (5 bases). The ends were cut back, 10 bases at V and 0 bases at J, with 9 bases in the middle. Looked up from germline, CDR1 is MNHEY and CDR2 is SVGAGI. The CDR3 consists of 12 residues. The CDR3 loop reads CATGQDQETQYF. CDR3 nucleotide sequence: TGTGCCACAGGACAAGACCAAGAGACCCAGTACTTC.

The rearrangement joins TRBV5-3 to TRBJ1-6, with TRBD1 matching 8 bases. TRBV5-3 is sorted into the ORF group, with uncertain function. The length of the CDR3 is 15 residues. V lost 0 bases to trimming and J lost 5 bases; unmatched junction nucleotides: 1. CDR3 protein: CARSLVDRDNSPLHF. In DNA form, the CDR3 reads TGTGCCAGAAGCTTGGTGGACAGGGATAATTCACCCCTCCACTTT.

The rearrangement links TRBV3-1 (or the pseudogene TRBV3-2) to TRBJ2-1; TRBD2 agrees at 10 bases. Germline V CDR1 and CDR2: LGHDT, YNNKEL (reference sequence). The trim removed 2 bases at V and 4 bases at J, leaving 8 bases unmatched. The CDR3 is 17 amino acids. CDR3 nucleotides: TGTGCCAGCAGCCAAAGAGGGGGACTAGCGAATTACAATGAGCAGTTCTTC. Protein sequence: CASSQRGGLANYNEQFF.

This chain connects TRBV25-1 to TRBJ2-1; 8 bases are shared with TRBD2. The CDR3 loop spans 15 amino acids. Unmatched junction bases numbered 9, after V lost 1 base and J lost 10 bases. Germline CDR1 reads MGHDK; CDR2 reads SYGVNS. CDR3 in DNA: TGTGCCAGCAGTGAATTTACGGCGGGGGGTCACGAGCAGTTCTTC. It translates to CASSEFTAGGHEQFF.

The chain has TRBV5-8 and TRBJ1-5, with TRBD1 identical over 8 bases. The CDR3 sequence is 15 residues long. Germline V gene sequence: CDR1 SGHTS, CDR2 YDEGEE. Losses at the gene ends were 0 bases for V and 5 bases for J; bases not matched to a gene: 4. DNA of the CDR3: TGTGCCAGCAGCTTGGATCAGGGGGCGCATCAGCCCCAGCATTTT. It yields the protein CASSLDQGAHQPQHF. Complete variable domain (other parts from reference TRBV5-8 and TRBJ1-5): EAGVTQSPTHLIKTRGQQATLRCSPISGHTSVYWYQQALGLGLQFLLWYDEGEERNRGNFPPRFSGRQFPNYSSELNVNALELEDSALYLCASSLDQGAHQPQHFGDGTRLSIL.

The chain couples TRBV28 to TRBJ2-1; 9 bases line up with TRBD2. V dropped 3 bases and J dropped 6; count of bases not matched to a gene: 6. The germline CDR1 and CDR2 sequences are MDHEN and SYDVKM. The CDR3 loop spans 15 amino acids. CDR3 protein: CASSFLAGAFNEQFF. The DNA of the CDR3 is TGTGCCAGCAGTTTCTTAGCGGGAGCGTTCAATGAGCAGTTCTTC.

This chain connects TRBV2 to TRBJ1-5; 9 nucleotides line up with TRBD1. Losses at the gene ends were 9 bases for V and 3 bases for J; bases not matched to a gene: 6. The CDR3 runs to 14 residues. Germline CDR1 is SNHLY and CDR2 is FYNNEI. The CDR3 sequence is CARGTGSNNQPQHF. The CDR3 DNA follows: TGTGCCAGAGGGACAGGGAGCAACAATCAGCCCCAGCATTTT. Drawing the rest from reference TRBV2 and TRBJ1-5, the complete variable domain is EPEVTQTPSHQVTQMGQEVILRCVPISNHLYFYWYRQILGQKVEFLVSFYNNEISEKSEIFDDQFSVERPDGSNFTLKIRSTKLEDSAMYFCARGTGSNNQPQHFGDGTRLSIL.

The genes are TRBV18 and TRBJ2-3, with 7 bases matching TRBD1. CDR1 and CDR2 from the germline V gene are KGHSH and LQKENI. Unmatched junction bases numbered 6, after V lost 3 bases and J lost 3 bases. This CDR3 is built from 15 residues. This CDR3 is CASSPRNRGTDTQYF. CDR3 sequence (DNA): TGTGCCAGCTCACCGAGGAACAGGGGAACAGATACGCAGTATTTT.